Presented here are 6 T cell receptor beta chains from one specimen sequenced in a study of tumor-infiltrating lymphocytes in localized non-small cell lung cancer. Using immunoSEQ multiplex PCR, the repertoire was profiled, and TCRdb retains in-frame clones only, with some absent. The table shows under 6,000 clones, with about 96% occurring only once. Sequenced sample: uninvolved lung tissue not adjacent to the tumor. These receptors were obtained from a human donor with non-small cell lung cancer.

This chain links TRBV7-6 with TRBJ1-4; D is unresolved. From germline, CDR1 is SGHVS and CDR2 FNYEAQ. The CDR3 length is 12 residues. Trimming took off 3 bases at V and 8 bases at J, with 7 bases between the two ends. DNA of the CDR3: TGTGCCAGCAGCTTTGGCAGCGAAAAACTGTTTTTT. Residues: CASSFGSEKLFF.

The CDR3 protein is CASSLQGQRDEKLFF. CDR3 DNA: TGTGCCAGCAGCTTGCAGGGGCAGAGGGATGAAAAACTGTTTTTT. The chain is built from TRBV7-9 and TRBJ1-4; D perhaps matches TRBD1 (6 bases). The CDR3 has 15 residues. Germline lookup yields CDR1 SEHNR and CDR2 FQNEAQ (reference sequence). The V gene lost 3 bases and the J gene lost 6 bases, with 14 bases spanning the gap.

CDR3 sequence: CASSFRPGGANGELFF. The CDR3 bases are TGTGCCAGCAGCTTCCGCCCAGGGGGCGCTAACGGGGAGCTGTTTTTT. The genes are TRBV7-9 and TRBJ2-2; 8 positions agree with TRBD1. The length of the CDR3 is 16 residues. CDR1 is SEHNR, CDR2 FQNEAQ, per germline (reference sequence). With V trimmed by 3 bases and J by 7 bases, 10 bases remained unmatched.

As DNA, the CDR3 is TGTGCCAGCAGCGGCGGGGACAGCACAGATACGCAGTATTTT. This gives the protein CASSGGDSTDTQYF. This chain links TRBV5-4 with TRBJ2-3; possible D gene TRBD2, 6 bases. Germline lookup yields CDR1 SGHNT and CDR2 YYREEE (reference sequence). CDR3 length: 14 amino acids. Trimming took off 4 bases at V and 0 bases at J, with 9 bases between the two ends.

This chain joins TRBV11-1 and TRBJ2-1; maybe TRBD2 (6 bases). CDR1 is SGHAT, CDR2 FQDESV, per germline (reference sequence). The CDR3 extends over 15 amino acids. Trimming pared 5 bases from V and 8 bases from J, leaving 19 bases between. This CDR3 is CASSPAETRVDEQFF. CDR3 in DNA: TGTGCCAGCAGCCCGGCCGAGACTAGGGTGGATGAGCAGTTCTTC.

The J gene is TRBJ2-2, the V gene TRBV7-9; D is unresolved. Germline CDR1 reads SEHNR; CDR2 reads FQNEAQ (reference sequence). V was clipped by 2 bases and J by 1 base, with 5 bases between them. CDR3 length: 14 residues. The CDR3 protein is CASSLSGNTGELFF. The CDR3, as DNA: TGTGCCAGCAGCTTATCCGGGAACACCGGGGAGCTGTTTTTT.